The clone carrying this T cell receptor (beta chain) was seen a single time. As yet, its antigen is unknown. CDR1 and CDR2 (germline): DFQATT, SNEGSKA (reference sequence). The CDR3 length is 14 residues. Trimming cost V 3 bases and J 0 bases, with 10 bases left between them. The entry originates in a study of CD8 T cells in ankylosing spondylitis. TCRdb reanalysed the 5' RACE reads using MiXCR and keeps one entry per CDR3 protein. The repertoire includes 340,000 or so distinct CDR3 sequences, 14% to 15% of them detected once, and around 1% sits in the top ten. Notes on the study in general: Ankylosing spondylitis blood seemed to carry a telltale TCR beta motif made of roughly eight highly homologous variants. Peripheral blood held disease-linked clones only at relatively low frequency, and these were CD8+. The authors reported significant enrichment of disease-linked clones in matched ankylosing spondylitis synovial fluid.

The sequenced sample consisted of blood, either unsorted or a sorted T cell fraction (not recorded which). V gene TRBV20-1 combines with J gene TRBJ2-3; D unresolved. The source is a male donor with ankylosing spondylitis or in good health (not recorded which). The CDR3 loop reads CSASLLISTDTQYF. The CDR3 DNA is TGCAGTGCTAGTTTACTGATAAGCACAGATACGCAGTATTTT.